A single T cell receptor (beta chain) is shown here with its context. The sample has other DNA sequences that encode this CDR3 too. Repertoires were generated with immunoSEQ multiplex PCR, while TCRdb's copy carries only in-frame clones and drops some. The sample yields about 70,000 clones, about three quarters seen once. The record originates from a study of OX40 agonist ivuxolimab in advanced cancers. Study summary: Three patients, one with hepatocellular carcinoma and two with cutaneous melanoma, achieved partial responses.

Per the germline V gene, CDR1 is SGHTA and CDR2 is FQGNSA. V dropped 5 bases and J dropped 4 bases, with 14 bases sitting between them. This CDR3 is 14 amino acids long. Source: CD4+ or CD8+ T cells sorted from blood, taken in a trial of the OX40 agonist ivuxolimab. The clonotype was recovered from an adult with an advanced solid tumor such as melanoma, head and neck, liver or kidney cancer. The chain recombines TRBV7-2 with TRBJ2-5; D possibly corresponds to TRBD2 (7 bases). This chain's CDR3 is CASSRGGAGETQYF. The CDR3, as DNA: TGTGCCAGCAGCCGTGGGGGGGCGGGAGAGACCCAGTACTTC.